The entry that follows covers one T cell receptor beta chain sequence. Its antigen is undetermined. One end of the junction varies from germline; a read error may be responsible. Germline CDR1 SGHTA, CDR2 FQGNSA. CDR3 length equals 14 residues. RNA extraction was followed by reverse transcription into cDNA, which acted as the sequencing template. Sequenced by immunoSEQ multiplex PCR; TCRdb stores in-frame clones only, minus some. The table has about 190,000 clones, about 64% seen once. The entry originates in a study of CD8+ T cells in alopecia areata. Study-level findings and limits: Affected scalp, especially in alopecia totalis/universalis, had a higher clonality than normal scalp did. Scalp samples also contribute reads from the resident alphabeta T cells found in normal skin.

The treatment here: oral pan-JAK inhibitor, 5-10 mg twice daily. Those with alopecia areata gave lesional scalp punch biopsies and peripheral blood. V and J are TRBV7-2 and TRBJ1-5; 7 bases agree with TRBD1. This sequence was found in a human donor with alopecia areata. Sequenced here: CD4+ T cells sorted from blood, sampled at week 4, from a patient treated with tofacitinib. The CDR3 loop reads CATSQGGTSQPQHF. CDR3 DNA sequence: TGTGCCACCAGCCAGGGGGGTACCAGTCAGCCCCAGCATTTT.